A selection of T cell receptor beta chains follows, all from one sample in a study of human thymus T cells. The data were produced by immunoSEQ multiplex PCR, yet TCRdb's version contains in-frame clones alone and is incomplete. This sample has some 78,000 clones, with nearly 98% found just once. The sequenced material came from thymus tissue. The source of these receptors is a boy under two years old with a congenital heart defect but otherwise immunologically healthy. CDR3s include the opening cysteine and the closing phenylalanine or tryptophan. The order of the fields is CDR3 length, J gene, V gene, clone size, CDR3 protein. Only part of the rows carry a size: once, few, many, or a class if the clone is expanded.

>18|TRBJ2-1|TRBV29-1|NA
CSTGPDWYDRGRVNEQFF
>16|TRBJ2-7|TRBV7-9|NA
CASSPKKGPLQPEQYF
>16|TRBJ1-6|TRBV5-6|NA
CASSLGGHRGNSPLHF
>17|TRBJ2-7|TRBV10-1|NA
CASSESVRLAGTYEQYF
>11|TRBJ1-6|TRBV5-8|NA
CASSLRGPLHF
>13|TRBJ1-2|TRBV5-6|NA
CASSLSRVLGYTF
>18|TRBJ2-7|TRBV19|NA
CASSIGPPAREPSYEQYF
>12|TRBJ2-5|TRBV28|NA
CAIAPKEETQYF
>14|TRBJ2-7|TRBV2|NA
CASNKAGISYEQYF
>19|TRBJ2-3|TRBV7-6|NA
CASSLGPGRFQEGTDTQYF
>15|TRBJ2-2|TRBV5-4|NA
CASSPLAGNTGELFF
>14|TRBJ2-3|TRBV7-8|NA
CASSPRASTDTQYF
>11|TRBJ1-2|TRBV9|few
CASSVGYGYTF
>15|TRBJ1-2|TRBV18|NA
CASSPSKTATIGYTF
>15|TRBJ2-1|TRBV25-1|NA
CASTQEPRGGNEQFF
>15|TRBJ2-7|TRBV6-6|NA
CASSRSTQGVYEQYF
>12|TRBJ2-7|TRBV6-1|NA
CASSGGQYEQYF
>13|TRBJ1-1|TRBV12-2|NA
CASRLRGSPIAFF
>15|TRBJ1-4|TRBV6-6|NA
CASSYGDRTNEKLFF
>14|TRBJ2-1|TRBV6-5|few
CASSPLDRNNEQFF
>15|TRBJ2-7|TRBV5-6|NA
CASSLPQAPPYEQYF
>17|TRBJ1-5|TRBV19|once
CASSILTGQDFGQPQHF
>18|TRBJ2-7|TRBV11-2|NA
CASSSGSKRGLIGYEQYF
>15|TRBJ1-2|TRBV12-5|few
CASGTRQGANYGYTF
>16|TRBJ2-1|TRBV5-4|NA
CASSFSGTGVGNEQFF
>13|TRBJ2-5|TRBV7-7|once
CASSFVTEETQYF
>18|TRBJ1-1|TRBV5-6|NA
CASSSRFMGDRMNTEAFF
>14|TRBJ1-2|TRBV6-5|NA
CASSDGQALGGYTF
>19|TRBJ2-2|TRBV11-3|NA
CASSPGAGGLAENTGELFF
>14|TRBJ2-7|TRBV28|once
CASSAGQVPYEQYF
>16|TRBJ2-1|TRBV18|NA
CASSPPAVNIYNEQFF
>14|TRBJ2-3|TRBV10-3|NA
CAISEGLARDTQYF
>20|TRBJ1-6|TRBV2|once
CASSEVLIGRTVPWGSPLHF
>14|TRBJ1-3|TRBV7-9|few
CASQTRQGGNTIYF
>13|TRBJ1-1|TRBV5-6|NA
CASSLVQGPEAFF
>17|TRBJ2-1|TRBV5-6|NA
CASSCYRGGVSYNEQFF
>14|TRBJ1-6|TRBV30|NA
CAWSVQGYNSPLHF
>16|TRBJ2-2|TRBV5-8|NA
CASTNRNGRGTGELFF
>17|TRBJ1-6|TRBV11-3|NA
CASSPPGTAHYNSPLHF
>13|TRBJ1-1|TRBV5-1|NA
CASGQSPNTEAFF
>18|TRBJ2-5|TRBV27|NA
CASSAACVRQGGRETQYF
>15|TRBJ1-2|TRBV6-5|NA
CASSTRTGGPYGYTF
>17|TRBJ2-6|TRBV7-2|once
CASSLVGGLGWANVLTF
>13|TRBJ2-1|TRBV6-4|once
CATQGGPGNEQFF
>17|TRBJ2-1|TRBV28|NA
CASSLSSSGPIRGEQFF
>15|TRBJ2-1|TRBV4-2|once
CASSQDRGVSWEQFF
>16|TRBJ1-3|TRBV5-6|NA
CASSFTGGVSGNTIYF
>19|TRBJ2-1|TRBV5-6|NA
CASSRRTSGLQSSYNEQFF
>17|TRBJ2-3|TRBV4-1|NA
CASSQPSSGAFTDTQYF
>15|TRBJ2-7|TRBV27|once
CASSLEGRGSYEQYF
>16|TRBJ1-3|TRBV19|few
CASSKGTGSSGNTIYF
>15|TRBJ1-3|TRBV7-2|NA
CASSLVSDPGNTIYF